Presented here are 27 T cell receptor beta chains from one specimen sequenced in a study of blood T cells in healthy people across ages. With a J-beta primer mix and a sample-barcoded 5' primer, a second PCR ran 7 to 11 cycles. TCRdb re-called the 5' RACE reads through MiXCR, storing one row per CDR3 protein. The repertoire holds hundreds of thousands of distinct CDR3 sequences, with 25% to 35% as singletons. The sample taken for sequencing was blood. All receptors come from a woman older than 75 in good health.

This clonotype was seen only a few times. The chain has TRBV7-9 and TRBJ2-2, with D possibly being TRBD2 (5 bases). V lost 2 bases and J 4 bases, leaving 11 bases between the germline ends. There are 15 residues in the CDR3. The V gene's germline CDR1 is SEHNR and CDR2 FQNEAQ (reference sequence). The CDR3, as DNA: TGTGCCAGCAGCTTAACCCGAGCGGCCACCGGGGAGCTGTTTTTT. Translated, it gives CASSLTRAATGELFF.

This clonotype was detected ten times or more. The chain couples TRBV5-1 to TRBJ1-1; 7 nucleotides agree with TRBD1. V lost 4 bases and J lost 6; bases outside the gene matches: 12. Germline CDR1 SGHRS, CDR2 YFSETQ. The CDR3 length is 15 residues. This CDR3 is CASSLPGQSTPEAFF. The CDR3, as DNA: TGCGCCAGCAGCCTACCGGGACAGAGCACACCTGAAGCTTTCTTT.

The V and J genes are TRBV30 and TRBJ1-1; 9 positions match TRBD1. Germline V gives CDR1 GTSNPN, CDR2 SVGIG (reference sequence). There are 13 residues in the CDR3. With V trimmed by 3 bases and J by 5 bases, 4 bases remained unmatched. The CDR3 protein is CAWSGQGITEAFF. CDR3 DNA sequence: TGTGCCTGGAGCGGACAGGGGATTACTGAAGCTTTCTTT.

Of note for this clonotype: This may be a read error, as it is one base from a much larger clone. The chain carries TRBV6-5 and TRBJ2-7; D unresolved. CDR1 and CDR2 from the germline V gene are MNHEY and SVGAGI. The CDR3 has 14 amino acids. V lost 0 bases and J lost 3, with 9 bases in between. CDR3 sequence reads: CASSYSGAYYEQYF. The CDR3 DNA follows: TGTGCCAGCAGTTACTCGGGCGCCTACTACGAGCAGTACTTC.

The sample holds many counts of this clonotype. The chain links TRBV4-3 to TRBJ2-5; TRBD2 aligns across 7 bases. The length of the CDR3 is 17 residues. V trimming: 0 bases; J trimming: 5 bases; junction bases outside the gene matches: 12. Germline V gene lookup returns CDR1 LGHNA and CDR2 YSLEER. The DNA of the CDR3 is TGCGCCAGCAGCCAAGATACGACAGTGGGGGGAGGGGAGACCCAGTACTTC. It yields the protein CASSQDTTVGGGETQYF.

CDR3 nucleotides: TGTGCCAGCACTACGGGAGCTCGAAGGGATGAGCAGTTCTTC. Its protein is CASTTGARRDEQFF. V usage is TRBV27 and J usage is TRBJ2-1, with a possible D match to TRBD2 (6 bases). Per germline, CDR1 MNHEY and CDR2 SMNVEV (reference sequence). CDR3 length equals 14 residues. V gave up 7 bases and J gave up 8 bases, with 18 bases separating them.

This clonotype showed up many times. The rearrangement links TRBV9 to TRBJ2-7; no reliable D call. The germline gives CDR1 SGDLS, CDR2 YYNGEE. The CDR3 contains 15 residues. The V end lost 0 bases, the J end lost 3 bases, and 13 bases lay between the germline ends. The chain's CDR3 is CASSVALGLNYEQYF. CDR3 nucleotides: TGTGCCAGCAGCGTAGCCTTAGGGCTAAACTACGAGCAGTACTTC. Combining the CDR3 with reference TRBV9 and TRBJ2-7 gives the whole variable domain DSGVTQTPKHLITATGQRVTLRCSPRSGDLSVYWYQQSLDQGLQFLIQYYNGEERAKGNILERFSAQQFPDLHSELNLSSLELGDSALYFCASSVALGLNYEQYFGPGTRLTVT.

V gene TRBV19 combines with J gene TRBJ1-5; weak D call: TRBD1 (5 bases). The CDR3 has 16 amino acids. Germline CDR1 LNHDA, CDR2 SQIVND (reference sequence). The ends were cut back, 7 bases at V and 7 bases at J, with 23 bases in the middle. Written as DNA, the CDR3 is TGTGCCAGTATGTCGGGAAAGGGGTTTATGGGGCAGCCCCAGCATTTT. Its translation is CASMSGKGFMGQPQHF.

The chain links TRBV10-2 to TRBJ2-1; the match to TRBD2 covers 7 bases. This CDR3 region has 14 residues. The V gene's germline CDR1 is WSHSY and CDR2 SAAADI. Unmatched junction bases numbered 7, after V lost 7 bases and J lost 4 bases. CDR3 region: CASTSAGRYNEQFF. CDR3 DNA: TGCGCCAGCACATCAGCGGGGCGATACAATGAGCAGTTCTTC.

As to this clonotype: Because the CDR3 is missing its conserved closing phenylalanine or tryptophan, this is likely a read error. The chain is built from TRBV7-2 and TRBJ2-3; TRBD2 is a possible D gene (5 bases). This CDR3 has 15 amino acids. Germline-derived CDR1 and CDR2 are SGHTA and FQGNSA. V was clipped by 1 base and J by 4 bases, with 12 bases between them. The CDR3 sequence is CASSLGGLDADTQYL. CDR3 in DNA: TGTGCCAGCAGCTTAGGCGGACTTGACGCAGATACGCAGTATTTG.

As for this clonotype: Being one base from a much bigger clone, this may be a read error. The chain joins TRBV7-2 to TRBJ2-5; 11 nucleotides line up with TRBD2. Trimming at V came to 6 bases and at J to 11 bases, leaving 17 bases not matched to a gene. The CDR3 has 16 residues. Germline CDR1 is SGHTA and CDR2 is FQGNSA. For the CDR3, the DNA is TGTGCCAGCAGAGACAATAGCGGGGGGGCAGGTAATGAGCAGTACTTC. Translation gives CASRDNSGGAGNEQYF.

Regarding this clonotype: An end of the junction differs from the germline gene, which may be a read error. The chain recombines TRBV13 with TRBJ1-2, with 8 nucleotides matching TRBD1. This CDR3 has 14 amino acids. The germline gives CDR1 PRHDT, CDR2 FYEKMQ (reference sequence). In DNA form, the CDR3 reads TGTGCCAGCAACTTACAGGGGGGTCACTATGGCTACACCTTC. Translation: CASNLQGGHYGYTF.

This clonotype was recorded many times. The chain carries TRBV12-3 or TRBV12-4 and TRBJ2-3; perhaps TRBD2 as D (5 bases). CDR3 length: 13 residues. Deletions cut 6 bases from V and 0 bases from J, with 7 bases between. In nucleotides, the CDR3 is TGTGCCAGCAGACTAGTGAGCACAGATACGCAGTATTTT. Its translation is CASRLVSTDTQYF.

This clonotype has at least ten counts. The V and J genes are TRBV28 and TRBJ2-4; D ambiguous. The CDR3 is 15 amino acids. Trimming removed 5 bases from V and 0 bases from J, with 11 bases in between. Germline V gene sequence: CDR1 MDHEN, CDR2 SYDVKM. In DNA form, the CDR3 reads TGTGCCAGCAGTCCCCCGGTCCTAGCCAAAAACATTCAGTACTTC. Amino acids: CASSPPVLAKNIQYF.

This clonotype was counted a few times. The chain uses TRBV6-6 and TRBJ1-1; TRBD1 is a possible D gene (5 bases). The CDR3 sequence is 13 residues long. With 6 bases removed from V and 10 bases from J, the gap between germline ends came to 18 bases. Per germline, CDR1 MNHNY and CDR2 SVGAGI (reference sequence). The CDR3, as DNA: TGTGCCAGCAGGCCCCATCGGCAGGGACGAGCTTTCTTT. Its protein product is CASRPHRQGRAFF.

This clonotype has only one observation. V and J are TRBV6-5 and TRBJ2-7, with 14 positions matching TRBD2. Germline-derived CDR1 and CDR2 are MNHEY and SVGAGI. Trimming removed 5 bases from V and 9 bases from J; junction bases left unmatched: 6. The CDR3 has 14 residues. The CDR3 loop reads CASSQGLAGEGQYF. The CDR3, as DNA: TGTGCCAGCAGTCAGGGACTAGCGGGAGAGGGGCAGTACTTC.

There are many counts of this clonotype. This CDR3 is CSASGTPFNYGYTF. The CDR3 DNA sequence: TGCAGTGCTTCCGGGACACCTTTTAACTATGGCTACACCTTC. The genes are TRBV20-1 and TRBJ1-2; a weak D match, TRBD1 (6 bases). V was trimmed by 5 bases and J by 1 base, leaving 14 bases between them. CDR3 length: 14 residues. Germline V lookup: CDR1 DFQATT, CDR2 SNEGSKA (reference sequence).

This clonotype was seen at least ten times. The rearrangement uses TRBV7-6 and TRBJ2-5, with 10 bases aligning to TRBD1. The CDR3 has 16 amino acids. The V segment lost 2 bases and the J segment 2 bases; nucleotides outside the gene matches: 5. In germline, CDR1 is SGHVS, CDR2 FNYEAQ. The CDR3, as DNA: TGTGCCAGCAGCTTACGACAGGGGGCGATACAAGAGACCCAGTACTTC. Translated: CASSLRQGAIQETQYF. Full variable domain (missing parts from reference TRBV7-6 and TRBJ2-5): GAGVSQSPRYKVTKRGQDVALRCDPISGHVSLYWYRQALGQGPEFLTYFNYEAQQDKSGLPNDRFSAERPEGSISTLTIQRTEQRDSAMYRCASSLRQGAIQETQYFGPGTRLLVL.

This clonotype was counted only a few times. The chain is built from TRBV18 and TRBJ1-5, with 9 bases identical to TRBD1. Trimming took 3 bases from V and 4 from J; bases not matched to a gene: 7. The CDR3 runs 16 residues. CDR1 and CDR2 (germline): KGHSH, LQKENI. As DNA, the CDR3 is TGTGCCAGCTCACCCACAGGGGGCGGCAAGAATCAGCCCCAGCATTTT. As protein: CASSPTGGGKNQPQHF.

There are many counts of this clonotype. The chain is built from TRBV6-5 and TRBJ2-7; the D call may be TRBD1 or TRBD2 (5 bases each). The germline gives CDR1 MNHEY, CDR2 SVGAGI. V dropped 2 bases and J dropped 0 bases, with 11 bases sitting between them. The CDR3 extends over 15 amino acids. CDR3: CASSYGTRRSYEQYF. DNA of the CDR3: TGTGCCAGCAGTTACGGGACGCGACGCTCCTACGAGCAGTACTTC.

The chain is built from TRBV2 and TRBJ2-5; D perhaps matches TRBD1 (5 bases). The CDR3 contains 15 residues. Trimming stripped 0 bases from V and 7 bases from J, with 15 bases between. Germline V gene data show CDR1 as SNHLY and CDR2 as FYNNEI. CDR3 coding DNA: TGTGCCAGCAGTGAAGCTCTCCAGGGCAAGGGGACCCAGTACTTC. Protein sequence: CASSEALQGKGTQYF.

For this clonotype: This clone may be a read error of a much larger clone one base away. The rearrangement links TRBV15 to TRBJ2-7, with 10 bases lining up with TRBD2. V lost 1 base and J lost 6; bases outside the gene matches: 6. CDR3 length equals 15 residues. Germline-derived CDR1 and CDR2 are LNHNV and YYDKDF (reference sequence). CDR3 DNA sequence: TGTGCCACCAGCAGAGCCCTAGCGGGGGCTACCGAGCAGTACTTC. It yields the protein CATSRALAGATEQYF.

Notes on this clonotype: The conserved phenylalanine or tryptophan is not found at the CDR3 terminus, so this likely reflects a read error. The chain joins TRBV19 to TRBJ2-7; tentatively, D is TRBD2 (6 bases). Germline V lookup: CDR1 LNHDA, CDR2 SQIVND (reference sequence). CDR3 length: 12 residues. The V end lost 8 bases, the J end lost 6 bases, and 14 bases lay between the germline ends. The CDR3 DNA reads TGTGCCAGTGGGGGGAAGCCAGGCGAGCAGTACTTA. Amino acid sequence: CASGGKPGEQYL.

The V call is TRBV30, the J call TRBJ2-3; tentatively, D is TRBD1 or TRBD2 (5 bases each). Germline CDR1 reads GTSNPN; CDR2 reads SVGIG (reference sequence). The V end was cut by 4 bases, the J end by 5 bases, with 16 bases between. The CDR3 loop spans 14 amino acids. The CDR3 DNA is TGTGCCTGGAATCAGGGACCGGTCGGAGATACGCAGTATTTT. The encoded protein is CAWNQGPVGDTQYF.

The chain joins TRBV5-1 to TRBJ2-2; possibly TRBD1 or TRBD2 for D (5 bases each). Per the germline V gene, CDR1 is SGHRS and CDR2 is YFSETQ. V was shortened by 0 bases and J by 6 bases, with 9 bases between the two germline ends. This CDR3 is built from 14 residues. As DNA, the CDR3 is TGCGCCAGCAGCTTGGAGGGGAGACCCGGGGAGCTGTTTTTT. Protein product: CASSLEGRPGELFF.

This clonotype was seen ten or more times. V and J are TRBV6-6 and TRBJ2-1, with 10 bases matching TRBD2. V dropped 0 bases and J dropped 5; count of bases not matched to a gene: 4. CDR3 length equals 16 residues. In germline, CDR1 is MNHNY, CDR2 SVGAGI (reference sequence). CDR3 DNA sequence: TGTGCCAGCAGTTACTCGGGACTAGCGACCAACAATGAGCAGTTCTTC. Its translation: CASSYSGLATNNEQFF.

This clonotype was counted only a few times. The CDR3 bases are TGCGCCAGCAGCCCGCTGGGGGAGGCAGGGGGCTTCAGTGGCTACACCTTC. It encodes CASSPLGEAGGFSGYTF. This rearrangement joins TRBV5-1 to TRBJ1-2; 8 positions agree with TRBD1. CDR1 is SGHRS and CDR2 is YFSETQ in the germline V gene. With 4 bases clipped from V and 7 bases from J, the junction kept 18 bases outside the gene matches. CDR3 size: 17 residues.